This T cell receptor beta chain originates from a study of T cells expressing NK-cell markers. CDR1 and CDR2 (germline): MNHEY, SVGEGT. The CDR3 length is 14 residues. TCRdb re-called the 5' RACE reads; one entry per CDR3 protein, DNA not given. Seen in this sample are over 100,000 distinct CDR3 sequences; the ten most common clones hold roughly 20%. The sequenced material came from blood T cells: a sorted CD56 or NKG2C T cell subset, CD4+ or CD8+ T cells, or bulk PBMC T cells (not recorded which). The origin of this receptor is a woman between 18 and 70 years old in good health. The genes are TRBV6-2 or TRBV6-3 and TRBJ1-5. The CDR3 spells CASSYGSSNQPQHF.